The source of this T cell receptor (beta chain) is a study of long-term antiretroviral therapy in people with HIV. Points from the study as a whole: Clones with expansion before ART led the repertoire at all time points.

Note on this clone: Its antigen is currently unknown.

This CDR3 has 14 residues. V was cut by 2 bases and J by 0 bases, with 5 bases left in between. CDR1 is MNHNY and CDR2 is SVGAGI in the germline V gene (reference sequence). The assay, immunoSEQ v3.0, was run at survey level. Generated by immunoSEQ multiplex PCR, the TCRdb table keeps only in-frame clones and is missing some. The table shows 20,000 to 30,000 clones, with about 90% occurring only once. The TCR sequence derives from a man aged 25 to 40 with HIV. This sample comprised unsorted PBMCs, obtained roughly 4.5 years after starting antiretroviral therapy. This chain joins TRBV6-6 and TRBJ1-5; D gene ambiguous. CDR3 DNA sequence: TGTGCCAGCAGTTACGGGGTTAGCAATCAGCCCCAGCATTTT. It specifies CASSYGVSNQPQHF.